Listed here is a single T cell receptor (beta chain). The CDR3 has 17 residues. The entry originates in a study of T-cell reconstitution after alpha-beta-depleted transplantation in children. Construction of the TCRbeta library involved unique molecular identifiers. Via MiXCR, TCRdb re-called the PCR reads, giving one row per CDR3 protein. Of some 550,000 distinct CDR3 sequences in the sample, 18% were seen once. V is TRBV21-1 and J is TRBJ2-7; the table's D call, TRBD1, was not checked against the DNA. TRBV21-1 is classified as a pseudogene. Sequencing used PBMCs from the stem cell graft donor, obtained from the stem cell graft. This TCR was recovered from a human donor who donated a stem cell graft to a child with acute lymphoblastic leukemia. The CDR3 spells CASSRDRGPSAPYEQYF. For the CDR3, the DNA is TGTGCCAGCAGCCGGGACAGGGGGCCCTCGGCCCCCTACGAGCAGTACTTC.